The 5 T cell receptor beta chains in this list originate from one sample, sequenced in a study of blood T cell repertoires in COVID-19 (dated by TCRdb to about 2020). Library prep was done by the immunoSEQ multiplex PCR assay. TCRdb took over this immuneACCESS table, retaining in-frame rearrangements with V and J assigned. Such tables are incomplete; in checked studies, under half of the missing clones stem from an unresolved V gene, and the remainder is unexplained. The sample records about 260,000 clones, approximately 82% of which are singletons. The ten largest clones represent roughly 4.5% of the sample. Sample: peripheral blood. These receptors came from a man aged 55-75 years who had recovered from COVID-19.

V and J are TRBV9 and TRBJ2-1; TRBD2 agrees at 10 bases. With V trimmed by 5 bases and J by 10 bases, 3 bases remained unmatched. CDR1 and CDR2 (germline): SGDLS, YYNGEE. There are 12 residues in the CDR3. CDR3 in DNA: TGTGCCAGCAGTTTGGGACTAGCGGAGCAGTTCTTC. Residues: CASSLGLAEQFF.

This clone was found a few times. The V call is TRBV7-9, the J call TRBJ2-2; 7 bases map to TRBD1. The CDR3 covers 18 residues. V trimming: 5 bases; J trimming: 1 base; junction bases outside the gene matches: 13. Germline assignment: CDR1 SEHNR and CDR2 FQNEAQ (reference sequence). As DNA, the CDR3 is TGTGCCAGCAGCGAGCCTTCGACGACAGGGTTGAACACCGGGGAGCTGTTTTTT. It codes for CASSEPSTTGLNTGELFF. The complete variable domain, with remaining parts taken from reference TRBV7-9 and TRBJ2-2, reads DTGVSQNPRHKITKRGQNVTFRCDPISEHNRLYWYRQTLGQGPEFLTYFQNEAQLEKSRLLSDRFSAERPKGSFSTLEIQRTEQGDSAMYLCASSEPSTTGLNTGELFFGEGSRLTVL.

J is TRBJ2-7 and V is TRBV7-9; weak D call: TRBD2 (6 bases). Deletions cut 6 bases from V and 6 bases from J, with 12 bases between. Germline lookup yields CDR1 SEHNR and CDR2 FQNEAQ (reference sequence). The CDR3 covers 12 residues. CDR3 sequence: CASSLARGEQYF. CDR3 sequence (DNA): TGTGCCAGCAGTCTGGCGCGGGGCGAGCAGTACTTC.

This clone has just a few counts. The rearrangement links TRBV5-4 to TRBJ2-5; D might be TRBD2 (5 bases). V dropped 0 bases and J dropped 7 bases, with 13 bases sitting between them. The CDR3 contains 14 residues. Germline lookup yields CDR1 SGHNT and CDR2 YYREEE (reference sequence). CDR3 nucleotides: TGTGCCAGCAGCTTGGCCGGGGAATCCGGGACCCAGTACTTC. It codes for CASSLAGESGTQYF.

This clone occurred once. The chain recombines TRBV10-3 with TRBJ2-3; 12 nucleotides agree with TRBD2. This CDR3 spans 21 amino acids. Germline V gene lookup returns CDR1 ENHRY and CDR2 SYGVKD. The trim removed 0 bases at V and 2 bases at J, leaving 15 bases unmatched. CDR3 in DNA: TGTGCCATCAGTGAGTCGAATAAGGGACTAGCGGGCCTATTTATCACAGATACGCAGTATTTT. Residues: CAISESNKGLAGLFITDTQYF.